These 28 T cell receptor beta chains were all obtained from the same sample, sequenced in a study of T cells after yellow fever vaccination. TCRdb used MiXCR to reprocess the 5' RACE reads, holding one entry per CDR3 protein. There are around 350,000 distinct CDR3 sequences in the sample; 6.2% occur only once, and approximately 16% lies in the top ten. Specimen: PBMCs, collected 5 days after the yellow fever booster vaccination. These receptors all come from a man aged 25 to 40 who received the YFV17D yellow fever vaccine.

This clonotype was picked up a small number of times. DNA for the CDR3: TGTGCCAGCAGCTTCAGTAACCAAGGGGAGACCCAGTACTTC. As protein: CASSFSNQGETQYF. The chain employs TRBV5-5 and TRBJ2-5; D remains unclear. V was cut by 2 bases and J by 5 bases, with 13 bases left in between. There are 14 residues in the CDR3. Germline values: CDR1 SGHKS, CDR2 YYEKEE (reference sequence).

The CDR3 DNA reads TGTGCCAGCAGTTTCCGGACTAGCGGGAGCCCATACAATGAGCAGTTCTTC. It translates to CASSFRTSGSPYNEQFF. The chain combines TRBV27 with TRBJ2-1, with TRBD2 identical over 13 bases. The CDR3 totals 17 residues. The germline CDR1 and CDR2 sequences are MNHEY and SMNVEV (reference sequence). J lost 4 bases, V lost 3 bases, and 6 bases had no gene match.

This clonotype was counted at least ten times. The genes are TRBV27 and TRBJ1-5, with 8 bases that match TRBD1. V gave up 5 bases and J gave up 7 bases; unmatched junction bases: 7. CDR3 size: 14 residues. Germline CDR1 MNHEY, CDR2 SMNVEV (reference sequence). CDR3 region: CASSTGQGGQPQHF. In DNA, the CDR3 is TGTGCCAGCAGTACCGGACAGGGCGGACAGCCCCAGCATTTT.

This clonotype has more than one count but fewer than ten. The genes are TRBV3-1 and TRBJ1-6; D remains unclear. This CDR3 is 14 amino acids long. Between the trimmed V and J ends, which lost 1 base and 10 bases, there was a span of 11 bases. From germline, CDR1 is LGHDT and CDR2 YNNKEL (reference sequence). CDR3 sequence reads: CASSQVWGESPLHF. The CDR3 coding sequence is TGTGCCAGCAGCCAAGTTTGGGGAGAGTCACCCCTCCACTTT.

This clonotype was observed many times. This chain joins TRBV5-1 and TRBJ2-1, with 8 bases identical to TRBD1. The CDR3 runs to 14 residues. Germline loops: CDR1 SGHRS, CDR2 YFSETQ. V gave up 4 bases and J gave up 9 bases; unmatched junction bases: 9. CDR3 residues: CASSLTRTGTEQFF. In nucleotides, the CDR3 is TGCGCCAGCAGCCTAACCCGGACAGGGACTGAGCAGTTCTTC. The variable domain in full, completed from reference TRBV5-1 and TRBJ2-1, reads KAGVTQTPRYLIKTRGQQVTLSCSPISGHRSVSWYQQTPGQGLQFLFEYFSETQRNKGNFPGRFSGRQFSNSRSEMNVSTLELGDSALYLCASSLTRTGTEQFFGPGTRLTVL.

In regard to this clonotype: This sequence may be a read error, since a much larger clone differs from it by one base. The rearrangement joins TRBV6-2 or TRBV6-3 to TRBJ2-2, with no clear D. Germline V lookup: CDR1 MNHEY, CDR2 SVGEGT. V lost 2 bases and J 9 bases, leaving 19 bases between the germline ends. The CDR3 runs to 16 residues. This chain's CDR3 is CASSYIASRPTWELFF. DNA for the CDR3: TGTGCCAGCAGTTACATCGCCTCGCGACCGACCTGGGAGCTGTTTTTT.

In this sample, this clonotype turned up a few times. V gene TRBV7-6 combines with J gene TRBJ1-4, with 7 bases aligning to TRBD1. The CDR3 length is 15 residues. V lost 3 bases to trimming and J lost 7 bases; unmatched junction nucleotides: 8. Per the germline V gene, CDR1 is SGHVS and CDR2 is FNYEAQ. The CDR3 region has the DNA TGTGCCAGCAGCTTGAGGCGGGACAGCGGTGAAAAACTGTTTTTT. This translates into CASSLRRDSGEKLFF.

This clonotype was counted a few times. The chain's CDR3 is CASSPAPADTNEKLFF. The CDR3 DNA is TGTGCCAGCAGCCCCGCCCCAGCAGATACTAATGAAAAACTGTTTTTT. This rearrangement joins TRBV9 to TRBJ1-4; no clear D gene. The V gene lost 4 bases and the J gene lost 2 bases, with 15 bases spanning the gap. CDR1 and CDR2 from the germline V gene are SGDLS and YYNGEE. The CDR3 has 16 residues. The variable domain in full, with the rest retrieved from reference TRBV9 and TRBJ1-4, is DSGVTQTPKHLITATGQRVTLRCSPRSGDLSVYWYQQSLDQGLQFLIQYYNGEERAKGNILERFSAQQFPDLHSELNLSSLELGDSALYFCASSPAPADTNEKLFFGSGTQLSVL.

This clonotype appeared many times. This chain connects TRBV20-1 to TRBJ2-2; D may be TRBD2 (5 bases). Germline lookup yields CDR1 DFQATT and CDR2 SNEGSKA (reference sequence). Trimming removed 6 bases from V and 6 bases from J, with 11 bases in between. The CDR3 totals 12 residues. CDR3 DNA: TGCAGTGCAGCCCCGGGGTCCGGGGAGCTGTTTTTT. Translated: CSAAPGSGELFF.

This sequence joins TRBV20-1 and TRBJ2-1, with no clear D. Germline V gene sequence: CDR1 DFQATT, CDR2 SNEGSKA (reference sequence). Deletions cut 0 bases from V and 12 bases from J, with 12 bases between. This CDR3 contains 12 residues. The CDR3 region is CSARDLMALQFF. CDR3 bases: TGCAGTGCTAGAGATCTCATGGCTTTGCAGTTCTTC.

Only a few counts were recorded for this clonotype. The chain uses TRBV14 and TRBJ2-3; 14 bases map to TRBD2. CDR1 and CDR2 (germline): SGHDN, FVKESK. Germline trimming cut 4 bases from V and 8 bases from J; bases unmatched to any gene: 8. This CDR3 spans 16 amino acids. The CDR3 nucleotides read TGTGCCAGCAGCCCGGGACTAGCGGGAGTGATTGGTACGCAGTATTTT. It is translated as CASSPGLAGVIGTQYF.

This clonotype turned up a few times. This rearrangement joins TRBV7-2 to TRBJ2-3; D gene unclear. Germline assignment: CDR1 SGHTA and CDR2 FQGNSA. Trimming removed 0 bases at V and 6 bases at J, with 10 bases between. The length of the CDR3 is 14 residues. DNA for the CDR3: TGTGCCAGCAGCTTAGCGCCCCACGAGGATACGCAGTATTTT. Its translation is CASSLAPHEDTQYF.

The rearrangement joins TRBV29-1 to TRBJ2-1, with TRBD2 matching over 7 bases. The CDR3 extends over 16 amino acids. V gave up 5 bases and J gave up 0 bases; unmatched junction bases: 10. The germline CDR1 and CDR2 sequences are SQVTM and ANQGSEA. CDR3 in DNA: TGCAGCGTTCTGGGGGGAGGGGCAAGCTCCTACAATGAGCAGTTCTTC. Translating it yields CSVLGGGASSYNEQFF.

The CDR3 nucleotides read TGTGCCAGCAGTTGGGGGGGCGACGAGCAGTACTTC. Translated: CASSWGGDEQYF. The chain links TRBV7-9 to TRBJ2-7, with D possibly being TRBD2 (7 bases). CDR3 length: 12 residues. Germline CDR1 reads SEHNR; CDR2 reads FQNEAQ (reference sequence). Trimming cost V 6 bases and J 5 bases, with 11 bases left between them.

Note on this clonotype: A much larger clone differs from this one at a single base, so this may be a read error. The gene calls are TRBV24-1 and TRBJ2-5; TRBD2 is a possible D gene (5 bases). The CDR3 extends over 13 amino acids. The germline V gene encodes CDR1 KGHDR and CDR2 SFDVKD. The CDR3 is CTTSEGPQGTQYF. Here the CDR3 DNA reads TGTACCACCAGTGAGGGTCCTCAAGGGACCCAGTACTTC.

The CDR3 DNA sequence: TGTGCCAGCAGCTTAGAACAGGGGGCCTTGGAGCAGTACTTC. Its protein product is CASSLEQGALEQYF. The chain uses TRBV7-8 and TRBJ2-7; 9 bases map to TRBD1. V lost 1 base and J lost 7; bases outside the gene matches: 5. This CDR3 region has 14 residues. The germline CDR1 and CDR2 sequences are SGHVS and FQNEAQ. Looking up the rest from reference TRBV7-8 and TRBJ2-7 gives the full variable domain: GAGVSQSPRYKVAKRGQDVALRCDPISGHVSLFWYQQALGQGPEFLTYFQNEAQLDKSGLPSDRFFAERPEGSVSTLKIQRTQQEDSAVYLCASSLEQGALEQYFGPGTRLTVT.

The genes are TRBV7-2 and TRBJ2-4; no reliable D call. This CDR3 region has 12 residues. The ends were cut back, 2 bases at V and 6 bases at J, with 5 bases in the middle. The germline V gene encodes CDR1 SGHTA and CDR2 FQGNSA. CDR3 DNA sequence: TGTGCCAGCAGCTTAATGGTAAACATTCAGTACTTC. It yields the protein CASSLMVNIQYF.

This clonotype was observed many times. The genes are TRBV11-2 and TRBJ2-2, with a tentative D call TRBD2 (5 bases). Trimming removed 5 bases from V and 8 bases from J, with 12 bases in between. The CDR3 contains 13 residues. The germline V gene encodes CDR1 SGHAT and CDR2 FQNNGV. The CDR3 sequence: CASSPDFSGELFF. Written as DNA, the CDR3 is TGTGCCAGCAGCCCGGACTTCTCAGGGGAGCTGTTTTTT. Using reference TRBV11-2 and TRBJ2-2 for the parts outside the CDR3, the full variable domain is EAGVAQSPRYKIIEKRQSVAFWCNPISGHATLYWYQQILGQGPKLLIQFQNNGVVDDSQLPKDRFSAERLKGVDSTLKIQPAKLEDSAVYLCASSPDFSGELFFGEGSRLTVL.

This clonotype was recorded at least ten times. The chain recombines TRBV7-2 with TRBJ2-2; the D gene is possibly TRBD1 (6 bases). Germline loops: CDR1 SGHTA, CDR2 FQGNSA. This CDR3 has 14 residues. V gave up 1 base and J gave up 4 bases, with 7 bases separating them. CDR3 DNA sequence: TGTGCCAGCAGCTTAGTAGGGGGCACCGGGGAGCTGTTTTTT. This translates into CASSLVGGTGELFF. Variable domain in full (rest from reference TRBV7-2 and TRBJ2-2): GAGVSQSPSNKVTEKGKDVELRCDPISGHTALYWYRQSLGQGLEFLIYFQGNSAPDKSGLPSDRFSAERTGGSVSTLTIQRTQQEDSAVYLCASSLVGGTGELFFGEGSRLTVL.

This clonotype was counted only a few times. CDR3 residues: CASSFKRELADTQYF. The DNA for the CDR3 is TGTGCCAGCAGTTTCAAGCGGGAGTTGGCAGATACGCAGTATTTT. The V gene is TRBV12-3 or TRBV12-4, the J gene TRBJ2-3, with TRBD2 matching over 8 bases. J was trimmed by 4 bases and V by 3 bases; bases with no gene match: 6. The CDR3 runs to 15 residues.

This clonotype was counted many times. This chain connects TRBV5-5 to TRBJ1-4; the D is unclear. CDR1 and CDR2 from the germline V gene are SGHKS and YYEKEE (reference sequence). The CDR3 sequence is 14 residues long. V shed 0 bases and J shed 11 bases, with 14 bases lying between them. In DNA, the CDR3 is TGTGCCAGCAGCTTGGAAGGGTTCGCCCAGAAACTGTTTTTT. Translating gives CASSLEGFAQKLFF.

This clonotype was seen a handful of times. This chain's CDR3 is CASSQGAGYTDTQYF. CDR3 nucleotide sequence: TGCGCCAGCAGCCAAGGGGCGGGATACACAGATACGCAGTATTTT. The chain combines TRBV4-3 with TRBJ2-3, with a possible D match to TRBD2 (6 bases). The CDR3 extends over 15 amino acids. The germline V and J ends were trimmed by 1 base and 2 bases, with 10 bases remaining between them. CDR1 and CDR2 (germline): LGHNA, YSLEER.

This clonotype was observed a handful of times. This sequence joins TRBV5-1 and TRBJ2-1; 10 bases map to TRBD2. CDR1 is SGHRS and CDR2 is YFSETQ in the germline V gene. This CDR3 contains 14 residues. V dropped 5 bases and J dropped 10; count of bases not matched to a gene: 9. The CDR3 loop is CASSLQAGGPEQFF. CDR3 DNA sequence: TGCGCCAGCAGTTTACAAGCGGGAGGGCCCGAGCAGTTCTTC. The full variable domain, rest sourced from reference TRBV5-1 and TRBJ2-1, is KAGVTQTPRYLIKTRGQQVTLSCSPISGHRSVSWYQQTPGQGLQFLFEYFSETQRNKGNFPGRFSGRQFSNSRSEMNVSTLELGDSALYLCASSLQAGGPEQFFGPGTRLTVL.

The rearrangement links TRBV6-2 or TRBV6-3 to TRBJ1-2, with TRBD1 matching 7 bases. Germline CDR1 and CDR2: MNHEY and SVGEGT. The CDR3 has 16 amino acids. V lost 8 bases and J lost 3; bases outside the gene matches: 15. The CDR3 sequence is CASHFGTGTAYYGYTF. CDR3 in DNA: TGTGCCAGCCATTTCGGAACCGGGACAGCGTACTATGGCTACACCTTC.

This sequence joins TRBV9 and TRBJ2-5, with D unresolved. The CDR3 consists of 15 residues. V was trimmed by 3 bases and J by 5 bases, leaving 17 bases between them. Germline CDR1 is SGDLS and CDR2 is YYNGEE. The CDR3 spells CASSANLIVTETQYF. In DNA form, the CDR3 reads TGTGCCAGCAGCGCCAACCTCATAGTCACTGAGACCCAGTACTTC.

This rearrangement joins TRBV10-2 to TRBJ2-7; 7 bases match TRBD1. The CDR3 contains 14 residues. The germline CDR1 and CDR2 sequences are WSHSY and SAAADI. V dropped 8 bases and J dropped 0; count of bases not matched to a gene: 7. CDR3 in amino acids: CASSDRVNSYEQYF. CDR3 nucleotides: TGCGCCAGCTCCGACAGGGTGAACTCCTACGAGCAGTACTTC.

The sample holds a few counts of this clonotype. The rearrangement joins TRBV18 to TRBJ1-1; D may be TRBD1 (5 bases). Trimming took 5 bases from V and 2 from J, leaving 12 bases between them. CDR1 is KGHSH and CDR2 is LQKENI in the germline V gene. The CDR3 sequence is 14 residues long. For the CDR3, the DNA is TGTGCCAGCTCAGGGAAGGGGCAAAACACTGAAGCTTTCTTT. This translates into CASSGKGQNTEAFF.

In this sample, this clonotype turned up many times. This chain links TRBV20-1 with TRBJ2-5; D not certain. V dropped 8 bases and J dropped 2 bases, with 12 bases sitting between them. The CDR3 runs to 12 residues. Germline V lookup: CDR1 DFQATT, CDR2 SNEGSKA (reference sequence). CDR3 bases: TGCAGTACCCCGGGTCCACAAGAGACCCAGTACTTC. This encodes CSTPGPQETQYF.